The entry that follows covers one T cell receptor beta chain sequence. These data originate in a study of blood T cell repertoires in COVID-19. Between the trimmed V and J ends, which lost 2 bases and 5 bases, there was a span of 9 bases. The CDR3 extends over 13 amino acids. Germline assignment: CDR1 SGHTA and CDR2 FQGNSA. Generated by immunoSEQ multiplex PCR, the TCRdb table keeps only in-frame clones and is missing some. The sample shows around 160,000 clones, just over 90% of them seen only once. The sequenced sample was peripheral blood. The TCR originated in a man between 18 and 35 years old with acute or convalescent COVID-19. The V gene is TRBV7-2, the J gene TRBJ1-1, with D perhaps matching TRBD1 (5 bases). CDR3 DNA sequence: TGTGCCAGCAGCTTAAGCACAGGTACTGAAGCTTTCTTT. Translation gives CASSLSTGTEAFF.